A single T cell receptor (beta chain) is shown here with its context. What this receptor recognizes is not known. Base qualities are not recorded, but no much larger clone differs from it by a single base. V is trimmed back by 3 bases and J by 0 bases, and the junction contains 21 bases that no gene match accounts for. Reading the germline V gene gives CDR1 SGHRS and CDR2 YFSETQ. The CDR3 runs 21 residues from the cysteine to the phenylalanine. Of the read, only the CDR3 DNA is kept; its 63 bases are in frame from base 1. The record originates from a study of blood T cell repertoires in COVID-19 (TCRdb year 2020). About the study as a whole: The collaborator samples originated in the United States, Italy and Spain and spanned the acute and convalescent phases of COVID-19. The prospective study material was composed of cDNA or gDNA derived from T cells, B-cell-depleted T cells, or PBMCs. Deeply sampled blood TCRbeta repertoires from subjects exposed to, actively infected with, or recovered from COVID-19 were included in the dataset. The repertoires were made available in a free public database intended to serve as a resource for research on the immune response to SARS-CoV-2. Samples came from the ongoing ImmuneRACE study (first 160 participants) plus 1,254 subjects from 6 global collaborators. Sample metadata almost always included a de-identified subject ID, COVID-19 status, age in years and sex. Where available, HLA class I and class II types were taken from metadata supplied by the sample provider and were not determined by assay-based typing. Here is what the overall study found, with its caveats: The amount of clinical and demographic metadata varied by source and participant and was provided uncurated.

Participants in the prospective study were aged roughly 18 to 89 years, lived in 20 to 30 United States geographic areas, and enrolled through a virtual design. In the prospective study, participants were assigned to cohorts based on the clinical history participants reported in a screening survey and a study questionnaire. Mobile phlebotomists in the prospective study collected whole blood, serum and a nasopharyngeal or oropharyngeal swab from every participant. Prospective study participants could optionally give additional blood draws and questionnaires over a roughly 2-month period. Before DNA extraction, blood samples from the prospective study were shipped at room temperature or frozen. The immunoSEQ Assay, a bias-controlled multiplex PCR, was used to amplify TCRbeta CDR3 regions from genomic DNA. Concerning the study's data processing: The number of nucleated cells in each sample was estimated from the amplification of reference gene primers within the assay. To quantify the absolute abundance of each unique TCRbeta CDR3 rearrangement, sequence reads were collapsed and filtered. For each sample, productive Simpson clonality was calculated by taking the square root of Simpson's diversity index across productive rearrangements. TCRdb mirrors the immuneACCESS table, restricted to in-frame sequences. Some clones are absent from its copies; in checked studies, under half trace to an unresolved V gene, and the reason for the others is unknown. That table supplies the V and J calls and clone size; D and trimming were determined from the DNA. The sample table lists around 220,000 clones, 75% to 90% of them with a count of one. About 6% of the sample is taken by the ten largest.

This TCR came from a woman aged 30 to 39 with acute COVID-19. The sequencing input was PBMCs or T cells enriched from blood (not recorded which). The chain links TRBV5-1 with TRBJ1-3, with TRBD1 matching 7 junction bases. The bases are TGCGCCAGCAGCTGCAGGCCCGCCGGACAGGACCGAAATAGCTCTGGAAACACCATATATTTT. This is translated as CASSCRPAGQDRNSSGNTIYF.